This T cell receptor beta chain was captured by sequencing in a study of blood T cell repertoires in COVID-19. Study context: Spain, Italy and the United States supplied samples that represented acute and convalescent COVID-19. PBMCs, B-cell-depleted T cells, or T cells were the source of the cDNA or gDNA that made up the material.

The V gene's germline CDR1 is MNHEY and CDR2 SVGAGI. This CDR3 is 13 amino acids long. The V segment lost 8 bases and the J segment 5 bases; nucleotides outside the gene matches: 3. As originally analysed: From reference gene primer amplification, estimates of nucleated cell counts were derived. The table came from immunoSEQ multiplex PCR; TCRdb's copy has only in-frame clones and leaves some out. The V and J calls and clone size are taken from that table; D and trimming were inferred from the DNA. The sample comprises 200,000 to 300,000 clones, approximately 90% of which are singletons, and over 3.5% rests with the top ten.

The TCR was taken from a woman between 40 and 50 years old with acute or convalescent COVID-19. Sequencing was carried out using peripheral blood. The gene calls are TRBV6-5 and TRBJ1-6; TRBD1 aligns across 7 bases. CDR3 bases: TGTGCCAGCCTGGACAGGAATAATTCACCCCTCCACTTT. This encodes CASLDRNNSPLHF.